This T cell receptor (beta chain) appears in the sequencing data of a study of shared clonotypes between healthy human individuals. TCRdb keeps only in-frame clones here, not all; method: immunoSEQ multiplex PCR. The data hold millions of clones, with approximately 94% observed a single time. As to this clone: The sample has other DNA sequences that encode this CDR3 too.

Sequenced sample: naive CD4+ T cells sorted from blood. Subset of the sample: CD45RA+ positively selected. This clonotype was obtained from a man aged 18 to 35 in good health.

The CDR3 sequence: CASSLDSQETQYF. CDR3 sequence (DNA): TGCGCCAGCAGCTTGGACTCACAAGAGACCCAGTACTTC. This chain connects TRBV5-1 to TRBJ2-5; D not resolved. Trimming shortened V by 0 bases and J by 2 bases, and 5 bases separated the two germline ends. The CDR3 is made up of 13 amino acids. Germline assignment: CDR1 SGHRS and CDR2 YFSETQ. Full variable domain (missing parts from reference TRBV5-1 and TRBJ2-5): KAGVTQTPRYLIKTRGQQVTLSCSPISGHRSVSWYQQTPGQGLQFLFEYFSETQRNKGNFPGRFSGRQFSNSRSEMNVSTLELGDSALYLCASSLDSQETQYFGPGTRLLVL.